This TCR beta chain was sequenced for a study of T-cell reconstitution after alpha-beta-depleted transplantation in children (dated by TCRdb to the mid-2010s). Regarding the study in general: T-cell immune reconstitution after TCRalphabeta/CD19-depleted allogeneic hematopoietic cell transplantation in children was quantitatively tracked in the study by means of TCR repertoire profiling.

Here is what the overall study found, with its caveats: The frequencies of hyperexpanded clones fell over the following months, and after one year, T-cell counts and TCRbeta diversity were mostly attributed to newly produced T cells. In some patients, the high TCRbeta diversity seen at day 60 was put down to recipient T cells and intrathymic progenitors that had survived conditioning. The apparently early alphabetaT-cell count recovery about two months after transplant was reportedly dependent on only several hundred rapidly expanded clones derived from non-depleted graft cells.

According to the study, the label for this sample's treatment or condition signals: allogeneic hematopoietic cell transplantation with graft depleted of TCRalphabeta T cells and CD19 B cells. TCRalphabeta/CD19-depleted allogeneic hematopoietic cell grafts were given to the transplant recipients, all of whom were children. The CDR3, cysteine through phenylalanine, is 14 amino acids long. Only the CDR3 portion is preserved as DNA: 42 bases, with reading frame beginning at the first base. For CDR1 and CDR2, the germline V gene lists SGHTA and FQGNSA. Trimming takes 3 bases from V and 6 bases from J, and the germline ends sit 9 bases apart. This clonotype was observed a handful of times. There is no known antigen for this receptor. One base away there is no much larger clone; base qualities are not given. The library was built by means of PCR. The reads were generated on an Illumina HiSeq 2500. TCR library preparation used molecular barcoding, with unique molecular identifiers applied to normalize quantification of the TCRbeta repertoire. The public reads were reprocessed in TCRdb via fastp at Q25 and MiXCR, keeping in-frame beta chains. Each CDR3 protein gets just one entry, which takes the most common genes and DNA from the rows behind it. The sample contains approximately 110,000 distinct CDR3 sequences, around a tenth of them found a single time. The ten top clones hold about 34% of the sample.

The TCR comes from a boy younger than 10 with acute lymphoblastic leukemia, due to receive a stem cell transplant. This specimen consisted of PBMCs, obtained before TCRalphabeta/CD19-depleted stem cell transplant. Here the chain combines TRBV7-2 and TRBJ1-6; the D gene remains uncertain. The CDR3 has the sequence CASSFVRINSPLHF. Read as DNA, the sequence is TGTGCCAGCAGCTTCGTCAGAATTAATTCACCCCTCCACTTT.